This T cell receptor beta chain was observed in a study of cytotoxic CD8 clonotypes in ibrutinib-treated CLL. Background on the study: On average, each sample had about 250,000 productive templates and 100,000 or so productive rearrangements.

Assay: immunoSEQ multiplex PCR; the TCRdb copy retains only in-frame clones and omits some. The sample has about 130,000 clones; approximately 83% are singletons. General study findings and limits: At baseline, clonality was higher than in age-matched healthy donors and correlated with CD8+ counts. Clonality grew at ibrutinib response; at progression, it decreased back toward baseline.

The ends were cut back, 8 bases at V and 6 bases at J, with 19 bases in the middle. CDR1 MGHDK and CDR2 SYGVNS come from the germline V gene. There are 15 residues in the CDR3. This clone was detected once. Its antigen is as yet unknown. Libraries of TCR beta were made from approximately 2.2 micrograms of genomic DNA that came from cryopreserved PBMCs. The input for sequencing was PBMCs, taken after 24 months of ibrutinib treatment. V gene TRBV25-1 combines with J gene TRBJ2-2; a possible D gene is TRBD2 (7 bases). The receptor comes from a human donor with chronic lymphocytic leukemia. The CDR3 loop reads CASGRRGGLAGELFF. CDR3 nucleotide sequence: TGTGCCAGCGGACGAAGGGGGGGATTGGCCGGGGAGCTGTTTTTT. Full variable domain (missing parts from reference TRBV25-1 and TRBJ2-2): EADIYQTPRYLVIGTGKKITLECSQTMGHDKMYWYQQDPGMELHLIHYSYGVNSTEKGDLSSESTVSRIRTEHFPLTLESARPSHTSQYLCASGRRGGLAGELFFGEGSRLTVL.